Listed below are T cell receptor beta chains from one sample, sequenced in a study of OX40 agonist ivuxolimab in advanced cancers. Libraries were prepared by immunoSEQ multiplex PCR; TCRdb keeps only in-frame clonotypes and omits some of them. Among tens of thousands of clones listed, roughly 89% were seen once. The sample here was CD4+ or CD8+ T cells sorted from blood, taken in a trial of the OX40 agonist ivuxolimab. The receptor source for this set is an adult with an advanced solid tumor such as melanoma, head and neck, liver or kidney cancer. CDR3s include the opening cysteine and the closing phenylalanine or tryptophan.

TRBJ2-1 | TRBV5-1 | CASSRERTSGSSNEQFF
TRBJ2-5 | TRBV5-6 | CASSRQGVQETQYF
TRBJ2-5 | TRBV5-4 | CASSWASGTSGETQYF
TRBJ1-5 | TRBV5-5 | CASSMGQGGQPQHF
TRBJ1-5 | TRBV28 | CASSTPGTGGFNQPQHF
TRBJ1-1 | TRBV10-3 | CAIKGQAEGEAFF
TRBJ1-1 | TRBV5-4 | CASSSGQLYTEAFF
TRBJ2-3 | TRBV7-3 | CASSLLPGDTQYF
TRBJ2-5 | TRBV7-9 | CASSRGQGETQYF
TRBJ2-6 | TRBV18 | CASSPSGWFGANVLTF
TRBJ2-2 | TRBV9 | CASSVAGGPGTGELFF
TRBJ1-2 | TRBV19 | CASMSRNPIYTF
TRBJ2-1 | TRBV10-3 | CAISVSLAGDNEQFF
TRBJ1-3 | TRBV21-1 | CASSKEEDPLGGNTIYF
TRBJ1-1 | TRBV9 | CASSVVGEPDEAFF
TRBJ2-2 | TRBV9 | CASSVAGQNTGELFF
TRBJ1-2 | TRBV11-2 | CASSFQQGARGYTF
TRBJ2-3 | TRBV7-9 | CASARGGFERGADTQYF
TRBJ1-3 | TRBV5-1 | CASSLVPSIQGGNTIYF
TRBJ2-1 | TRBV5-8 | CASSYRTGNEQFF
TRBJ1-4 | TRBV19 | CASSTAAGTGGEKLFF
TRBJ2-4 | TRBV27 | CASSRQGGDNIQYF
TRBJ1-6 | TRBV7-3 | CASSLTRQNNSPLHF
TRBJ1-2 | TRBV19 | CASSIGQGIYGYTF
TRBJ1-1 | TRBV5-1 | CASSLTPGQLNTEAFF
TRBJ2-4 | TRBV15 | CATSRAFTSSQNIQYF
TRBJ1-1 | TRBV27 | CASSSRLNTEAFF
TRBJ2-3 | TRBV29-1 | CSVGRGGVPTDTQYF
TRBJ1-1 | TRBV7-3 | CASSVDRNLQAFF
TRBJ2-1 | TRBV6-5 | CASSYRDGGYEQFF
TRBJ1-2 | TRBV10-3 | CAISESRTGNYGYTF
TRBJ2-5 | TRBV4-3 | CASSQEGTGAQETQYF
TRBJ2-1 | TRBV5-4 | CASSSSGNHYNEQFF
TRBJ2-2 | TRBV9 | CASSVVVGDGELFF
TRBJ1-1 | TRBV6-5 | CASSYRGNTEAFF
TRBJ2-5 | TRBV7-7 | CASSLGVGDRFETQYF
TRBJ2-3 | TRBV5-1 | CASSLEADTQYF
TRBJ2-1 | TRBV2 | CASSPGTAQFF
TRBJ2-2 | TRBV7-2 | CASSYRQGAAGELFF
TRBJ1-3 | TRBV2 | CASSQLGGNTIYF
TRBJ1-2 | TRBV28 | CASSLLGGAHGYTF
TRBJ1-1 | TRBV9 | CASSVDVGDRGRTEAFF
TRBJ1-5 | TRBV6-6 | CASWGWGRGSNQPQHF
TRBJ1-2 | TRBV18 | CASSRQGQHYGYTF
TRBJ1-3 | TRBV4-1 | CASSQALFSGNTIYF
TRBJ2-3 | TRBV18 | CASSPRGRASDTQYF
TRBJ2-1 | TRBV5-1 | CASSLAFERGGNEQFF
TRBJ2-5 | TRBV6-5 | CASSPIQGGETQYF
TRBJ2-3 | TRBV7-3 | CASSLTGQYTDTQYF
TRBJ1-1 | TRBV27 | CASRIERGKAEAFF
TRBJ2-7 | TRBV5-1 | CASSLGVSGTFSYEQYF
TRBJ2-2 | TRBV2 | CASSFTLGAVGELFF
TRBJ1-4 | TRBV7-9 | CASMRGSNEKLFF
TRBJ2-3 | TRBV29-1 | CSVFVRDKTDTQYF
TRBJ2-6 | TRBV27 | CASSLGTGGAGANVLTF